The 24 T cell receptor beta chains below all came from one sample that was sequenced in a study of control samples from healthy donors and cancer patients. The data were produced by immunoSEQ multiplex PCR, yet TCRdb's version contains in-frame clones alone and is incomplete. This sample carries 150,000 to 200,000 clones, 85% to 95% of them seen once, and the ten largest clones take about 1.4%. The sequencing input was blood. Every receptor here comes from a man aged 30-40 years in good health.

CDR3 in amino acids: CSVSTDNYGYTF. CDR3 nucleotide sequence: TGCAGCGTGTCGACAGACAACTATGGCTACACCTTC. V gene TRBV29-1 combines with J gene TRBJ1-2, with a tentative D call TRBD1 (5 bases). Germline CDR1 and CDR2: SQVTM and ANQGSEA. Trimming took 6 bases from V and 2 from J, leaving 10 bases between them. The CDR3 has 12 residues.

This clone was picked up one time. The chain has TRBV19 and TRBJ1-1; D uncertain. Germline V gene lookup returns CDR1 LNHDA and CDR2 SQIVND (reference sequence). CDR3 length: 15 residues. Between the trimmed V and J ends, which lost 3 bases and 3 bases, there was a span of 14 bases. CDR3 nucleotide sequence: TGTGCCAGTAGTATTTTGGAGGGTACGGACACTGAAGCTTTCTTT. Its translation is CASSILEGTDTEAFF. The full variable domain, rest sourced from reference TRBV19 and TRBJ1-1, is DGGITQSPKYLFRKEGQNVTLSCEQNLNHDAMYWYRQDPGQGLRLIYYSQIVNDFQKGDIAEGYSVSREKKESFPLTVTSAQKNPTAFYLCASSILEGTDTEAFFGQGTRLTVV.

The chain recombines TRBV5-1 with TRBJ1-4; D may be TRBD1 (6 bases). Trimming shortened V by 3 bases and J by 4 bases, and 13 bases separated the two germline ends. CDR1 and CDR2 (germline): SGHRS, YFSETQ. The CDR3 has 15 residues. The CDR3 sequence is CASSSAGDLNEKLFF. Here the CDR3 DNA reads TGCGCCAGCAGCTCCGCAGGGGACCTTAATGAAAAACTGTTTTTT.

This sequence joins TRBV19 and TRBJ1-5; D unclear. Between the trimmed V and J ends, which lost 6 bases and 3 bases, there was a span of 12 bases. This CDR3 comprises 14 residues. The germline CDR1 and CDR2 sequences are LNHDA and SQIVND (reference sequence). The CDR3 DNA follows: TGTGCCAGTAGCCCTCTTGGGGACAATCAGCCCCAGCATTTT. It specifies CASSPLGDNQPQHF.

The chain recombines TRBV15 with TRBJ1-3, with D tentatively TRBD1 (5 bases). Trimming cost V 8 bases and J 0 bases, with 17 bases left between them. This CDR3 spans 16 amino acids. Germline lookup yields CDR1 LNHNV and CDR2 YYDKDF (reference sequence). The CDR3 region has the DNA TGTGCCACCGCCGACCGGGGGGGGATCTCTGGAAACACCATATATTTT. It specifies CATADRGGISGNTIYF.

This clone has only one observation. This rearrangement joins TRBV5-4 to TRBJ1-1; D might be TRBD1 (6 bases). There are 15 residues in the CDR3. V lost 0 bases to trimming and J lost 1 base, with 10 bases between them. The germline CDR1 and CDR2 sequences are SGHNT and YYREEE (reference sequence). The CDR3 sequence is CASSLGGGRNTEAFF. The CDR3 DNA sequence: TGTGCCAGCAGCTTGGGCGGGGGGCGGAACACTGAAGCTTTCTTT.

This clone was recorded once. The rearrangement joins TRBV6-6 to TRBJ2-7; 10 nucleotides line up with TRBD1. Germline V gene data show CDR1 as MNHNY and CDR2 as SVGAGI (reference sequence). V lost 5 bases and J lost 4; bases outside the gene matches: 5. The CDR3 covers 14 residues. In nucleotides, the CDR3 is TGTGCCAGCAGTCGACAGGGGGCGGAGTACGAGCAGTACTTC. Protein: CASSRQGAEYEQYF.

The chain is built from TRBV19 and TRBJ2-3, with TRBD2 as a possible D gene (7 bases). There are 15 residues in the CDR3. Germline lookup yields CDR1 LNHDA and CDR2 SQIVND (reference sequence). Deletions cut 3 bases from V and 2 bases from J, with 12 bases between. CDR3 coding DNA: TGTGCCAGTAGTATTGGGGGGGCTTACACAGATACGCAGTATTTT. Protein: CASSIGGAYTDTQYF.

J is TRBJ1-5 and V is TRBV9; tentative D call: TRBD1 (5 bases). The CDR3 runs 14 residues. CDR1 SGDLS and CDR2 YYNGEE come from the germline V gene. V was trimmed by 2 bases and J by 4 bases, leaving 10 bases between them. The CDR3 region is CASSVGTANQPQHF. In nucleotides, the CDR3 is TGTGCCAGCAGCGTCGGGACGGCAAATCAGCCCCAGCATTTT.

The chain has TRBV18 and TRBJ1-2; D uncertain. The CDR3 has 15 residues. V was trimmed by 2 bases and J by 2 bases, leaving 12 bases between them. Per germline, CDR1 KGHSH and CDR2 LQKENI. The chain's CDR3 is CASSPFDGNNYGYTF. DNA of the CDR3: TGTGCCAGCTCACCATTTGACGGTAACAACTATGGCTACACCTTC.

The genes are TRBV23-1 and TRBJ2-5; possibly TRBD1 for D (6 bases). TRBV23-1 is classed as an ORF, of uncertain function. The germline V and J ends were trimmed by 6 bases and 0 bases, with 23 bases remaining between them. CDR3 size: 18 residues. The CDR3 coding sequence is TGCGCCAGCAGCTTCAGGGGCCCGATCCTCCCGTACCAAGAGACCCAGTACTTC. Its translation: CASSFRGPILPYQETQYF.

CDR3 amino acids: CASSPIGGGGNTIYF. Written as DNA, the CDR3 is TGTGCCAGCAGCCCTATAGGAGGTGGTGGAAACACCATATATTTT. The chain carries TRBV7-8 and TRBJ1-3; D is uncertain. The V gene lost 5 bases and the J gene lost 3 bases, with 14 bases spanning the gap. The germline CDR1 and CDR2 sequences are SGHVS and FQNEAQ. The CDR3 has 15 amino acids.

The gene calls are TRBV10-1 and TRBJ2-2; no reliable D call. V shed 3 bases and J shed 0 bases, with 5 bases lying between them. Germline-derived CDR1 and CDR2 are WNHNN and SYGVQD (reference sequence). This CDR3 is built from 14 residues. CDR3: CASSESTNTGELFF. For the CDR3, the DNA is TGCGCCAGCAGTGAATCTACGAACACCGGGGAGCTGTTTTTT.

V gene TRBV19 combines with J gene TRBJ1-6, with D uncertain. The CDR3 length is 15 residues. V dropped 1 base and J dropped 8 bases, with 12 bases sitting between them. Per germline, CDR1 LNHDA and CDR2 SQIVND (reference sequence). CDR3 in DNA: TGTGCCAGTAGTATAGGTGACACAAAATATTCACCCCTCCACTTT. It is translated as CASSIGDTKYSPLHF.

The table lists this clone with a count of one. The J gene is TRBJ2-1, the V gene TRBV5-8, with D uncertain. Trimming cost V 4 bases and J 4 bases, with 9 bases left between them. CDR3 size: 13 residues. Germline V gene lookup returns CDR1 SGHTS and CDR2 YDEGEE. CDR3 DNA: TGTGCCAGCAGCAACGGGCTTTACAATGAGCAGTTCTTC. As protein: CASSNGLYNEQFF.

This rearrangement joins TRBV27 to TRBJ1-3; 9 bases match TRBD1. V was pared by 7 bases and J by 2 bases, with 6 bases of the junction left unmatched. The CDR3 length is 15 residues. Germline CDR1 reads MNHEY; CDR2 reads SMNVEV (reference sequence). The DNA of the CDR3 is TGTGCCAGCAAGCCGGGACAGGGAACTGGAAACACCATATATTTT. It specifies CASKPGQGTGNTIYF.

The genes are TRBV9 and TRBJ2-3; 7 positions match TRBD1. The CDR3 consists of 16 residues. The J segment lost 3 bases and the V segment lost 3 bases, leaving 10 bases of the junction unmatched. Germline V gives CDR1 SGDLS, CDR2 YYNGEE. The DNA of the CDR3 is TGTGCCAGCAGCGATCCGGGAAAGGGGGCAACAGATACGCAGTATTTT. Its protein is CASSDPGKGATDTQYF.

Only a few counts were recorded for this clone. J is TRBJ2-5 and V is TRBV7-2; the D gene is possibly TRBD2 (6 bases). Trimming took off 2 bases at V and 0 bases at J, with 22 bases between the two ends. Germline CDR1 reads SGHTA; CDR2 reads FQGNSA. The CDR3 spans 19 residues. The CDR3 region is CASSLRPQGGTGNQETQYF. In DNA, the CDR3 is TGTGCCAGCAGCTTAAGGCCCCAGGGCGGGACGGGCAACCAAGAGACCCAGTACTTC.

The chain has TRBV7-9 and TRBJ2-7; the match to TRBD2 covers 7 bases. The V and J ends lost 6 bases and 0 bases, in that order; junction bases with no gene match: 5. Germline CDR1 is SEHNR and CDR2 is FQNEAQ (reference sequence). There are 14 residues in the CDR3. CDR3: CASSPAGSSYEQYF. CDR3 nucleotides: TGTGCCAGCAGTCCAGCGGGGAGCTCCTACGAGCAGTACTTC.

For this clone: The sample has other DNA sequences that encode this CDR3 too. The CDR3 is CASSPREGNQPQHF. CDR3 sequence (DNA): TGTGCCAGCAGCCCCAGGGAGGGCAATCAGCCCCAGCATTTT. This chain links TRBV7-8 with TRBJ1-5, with D possibly TRBD1 on 5 matching bases. The CDR3 is 14 residues long. V gave up 5 bases and J gave up 2 bases, with 10 bases separating them. CDR1 SGHVS and CDR2 FQNEAQ come from the germline V gene. Full variable domain (missing parts from reference TRBV7-8 and TRBJ1-5): GAGVSQSPRYKVAKRGQDVALRCDPISGHVSLFWYQQALGQGPEFLTYFQNEAQLDKSGLPSDRFFAERPEGSVSTLKIQRTQQEDSAVYLCASSPREGNQPQHFGDGTRLSIL.

The rearrangement uses TRBV4-3 and TRBJ1-2, with D unresolved. Trimming removed 0 bases at V and 7 bases at J, with 15 bases between. Germline V lookup: CDR1 LGHNA, CDR2 YSLEER. CDR3 size: 15 residues. The CDR3 DNA reads as TGCGCCAGCAGCCAAGATCTGGGTTTCCTGGGTGGCTACACCTTC. Translating it yields CASSQDLGFLGGYTF.

The rearrangement joins TRBV7-6 to TRBJ2-7, with TRBD2 matching over 10 bases. The trim removed 1 base at V and 0 bases at J, leaving 6 bases unmatched. CDR1 and CDR2 from the germline V gene are SGHVS and FNYEAQ. The CDR3 is made up of 17 amino acids. This CDR3 is CASSLVLAGVPSYEQYF. The CDR3 coding sequence is TGTGCCAGCAGCTTAGTCCTAGCGGGAGTGCCCTCCTACGAGCAGTACTTC.

The chain recombines TRBV4-2 with TRBJ2-7, with D unresolved. The CDR3 has 12 residues. Germline V gene lookup returns CDR1 LGHNA and CDR2 YNFKEQ. V was shortened by 0 bases and J by 7 bases, with 7 bases between the two germline ends. In nucleotides, the CDR3 is TGTGCCAGCAGCCAAGATTTGGGAGAGCAGTACTTC. Its translation: CASSQDLGEQYF.

This clone was seen once. This chain connects TRBV29-1 to TRBJ1-2; D gene unclear. The CDR3 loop spans 12 amino acids. Germline CDR1 and CDR2: SQVTM and ANQGSEA. V was cut by 4 bases and J by 4 bases, with 10 bases left in between. This chain's CDR3 is CSVGERPYGYTF. The CDR3 nucleotides read TGCAGCGTTGGGGAACGGCCCTATGGCTACACCTTC.